The 2 T cell receptor beta chains below were found in one sample sequenced in a study of shared clonotypes between healthy human individuals. The data were produced by immunoSEQ multiplex PCR, yet TCRdb's version contains in-frame clones alone and is incomplete. This sample carries over 95,000 clones, roughly two thirds of them seen once, and the ten largest clones take roughly a quarter. Sequenced input: memory CD8+ T cells sorted from blood. Described subset: CD45RO+ cells pooled with CCR7-negative TemRA cells. The receptors come from a woman aged 25 to 45 in good health.

The gene calls are TRBV2 and TRBJ2-2; D is undetermined. There are 13 residues in the CDR3. The germline V and J ends were trimmed by 6 bases and 1 base, with 6 bases remaining between them. In germline, CDR1 is SNHLY, CDR2 FYNNEI. For the CDR3, the DNA is TGTGCCAGCAGACCACAGAACACCGGGGAGCTGTTTTTT. Translation gives CASRPQNTGELFF.

This clone was picked up a small number of times. This chain joins TRBV27 and TRBJ2-3; the D is unclear. V lost 5 bases, J lost 0 bases, and 12 bases lay in between. Germline CDR1 is MNHEY and CDR2 is SMNVEV (reference sequence). This CDR3 spans 15 amino acids. The CDR3 region has the DNA TGTGCCAGCAGTCATACGCCGGTCAGCACAGATACGCAGTATTTT. This encodes CASSHTPVSTDTQYF.